The 10 T cell receptor beta chains presented below share a single source sample, sequenced in a study of blood T cells in healthy people across ages (dated by TCRdb to between 2014 and 2016). Library construction relied on 5' RACE. The sequencing machine was an Illumina HiSeq 2500. A second PCR of roughly 7 to 11 cycles was performed with a sample-barcoded 5' primer and a J-beta primer mix. In-frame beta chains were kept once TCRdb had trimmed the public reads at Q25 with fastp and called clones with MiXCR. CDR3 protein sequences are deduplicated, and each keeps its most common genes and DNA. Across this sample there are 1.2 million to 1.5 million distinct CDR3 sequences, with around 59% seen only once. About 6.7% of the sample belongs to the ten largest clones. The source material was blood. These receptors were taken from a man between 18 and 35 years old in good health.

The chain combines TRBV7-9 with TRBJ2-2; no clear D gene. Trimming removed 5 bases from V and 4 bases from J, with 11 bases in between. The CDR3 runs to 14 residues. From germline, CDR1 is SEHNR and CDR2 FQNEAQ (reference sequence). CDR3: CASSPRNFTGELFF. As DNA, the CDR3 is TGTGCCAGCAGCCCACGGAACTTCACCGGGGAGCTGTTTTTT.

This chain uses TRBV5-1 with TRBJ1-2; TRBD1 matches 7 bases. CDR1 and CDR2 (germline): SGHRS, YFSETQ. This CDR3 is built from 17 residues. Trimming removed 4 bases from V and 4 bases from J; junction bases left unmatched: 16. CDR3 residues: CASSPGNGQAMPYGYTF. The CDR3 DNA follows: TGCGCCAGCAGCCCGGGAAATGGACAGGCCATGCCCTATGGCTACACCTTC.

The rearrangement links TRBV4-3 to TRBJ2-7, with a weak D call TRBD1 (6 bases). This CDR3 has 14 amino acids. Germline assignment: CDR1 LGHNA and CDR2 YSLEER. V lost 8 bases, J lost 3 bases, and 17 bases lay in between. CDR3 sequence (DNA): TGCGCCAGCTCCCGGACAGCCTTGATCTACGAGCAGTACTTC. This encodes CASSRTALIYEQYF.

The V call is TRBV20-1, the J call TRBJ2-3; 9 bases align to TRBD2. This CDR3 has 13 residues. The V segment lost 2 bases and the J segment 4 bases; nucleotides outside the gene matches: 1. Looked up from germline, CDR1 is DFQATT and CDR2 is SNEGSKA (reference sequence). The CDR3 loop is CSARLAGSDTQYF. CDR3 in DNA: TGCAGTGCTAGACTAGCGGGATCAGATACGCAGTATTTT.

The chain has TRBV20-1 and TRBJ2-7; no clear D. The germline gives CDR1 DFQATT, CDR2 SNEGSKA (reference sequence). CDR3 length equals 12 residues. The V end lost 1 base, the J end lost 4 bases, and 8 bases lay between the germline ends. CDR3 coding DNA: TGCAGTGCTAGAGGGGGTATTTACGAGCAGTACTTC. This gives the protein CSARGGIYEQYF.

V usage is TRBV29-1 and J usage is TRBJ1-2; a possible D gene is TRBD1 (5 bases). The CDR3 spans 15 residues. Deletions cut 1 base from V and 3 bases from J, with 15 bases between. Germline V gene lookup returns CDR1 SQVTM and CDR2 ANQGSEA. The CDR3 sequence: CSVEGLLGGHYGYTF. CDR3 in DNA: TGCAGCGTTGAAGGACTCCTTGGGGGACACTATGGCTACACCTTC.

This chain joins TRBV7-2 and TRBJ2-1, with no clear D. V lost 1 base, J lost 1 base, and 14 bases lay in between. This CDR3 is built from 17 residues. Germline CDR1 reads SGHTA; CDR2 reads FQGNSA. The CDR3 is CASSLGLSSHSYNEQFF. The DNA of the CDR3 is TGTGCCAGCAGCTTAGGGCTCTCCAGCCATTCCTACAATGAGCAGTTCTTC.

CDR3 in amino acids: CATSDGRLYGYTF. The CDR3 region has the DNA TGTGCCACCAGTGATGGCAGGCTGTACGGCTACACCTTC. The chain employs TRBV24-1 and TRBJ1-2, with D uncertain. CDR3 size: 13 residues. The V end was cut by 3 bases, the J end by 8 bases, with 12 bases between. Per the germline V gene, CDR1 is KGHDR and CDR2 is SFDVKD.

The V call is TRBV7-2, the J call TRBJ2-1; D is perhaps TRBD2 (6 bases). Trimming pared 2 bases from V and 10 bases from J, leaving 12 bases between. The CDR3 runs to 13 residues. Germline CDR1 SGHTA, CDR2 FQGNSA. This CDR3 is CASSLLLAREQFF. The CDR3 DNA is TGTGCCAGCAGCTTACTGCTAGCGAGGGAGCAGTTCTTC.

The chain combines TRBV13 with TRBJ1-2; D gene ambiguous. The V end lost 8 bases, the J end lost 2 bases, and 12 bases lay between the germline ends. The CDR3 has 13 amino acids. CDR1 and CDR2 from the germline V gene are PRHDT and FYEKMQ (reference sequence). CDR3 region: CASVKGGNYGYTF. The CDR3 region has the DNA TGTGCCAGCGTTAAAGGAGGAAACTATGGCTACACCTTC.